The 21 T cell receptor beta chains below were found in one sample sequenced in a study of blood T cell repertoires in COVID-19 (dated by TCRdb to the early 2020s). The receptor library was made with the immunoSEQ multiplex PCR assay. Here the immuneACCESS table is served through TCRdb, limited to in-frame sequences with V and J called. Missing clones are a known gap in these copies; in checked studies unresolved V genes cover under half, and the rest lacks a known reason. Here the sample has under 350,000 clones; 85% to 90% occur a single time. The top ten clonotypes cover approximately 4.2% of the sample. The sequenced material came from peripheral blood. Receptors were obtained from a man aged 35 to 55 with acute or convalescent COVID-19.

V is TRBV29-1 and J is TRBJ2-1; perhaps TRBD2 as D (7 bases). Trimming pared 6 bases from V and 7 bases from J, leaving 16 bases between. This CDR3 is 13 amino acids long. Germline-derived CDR1 and CDR2 are SQVTM and ANQGSEA. The DNA for the CDR3 is TGCAGCGTGGGCAAGGGGGGGCTGAATGAGCAGTTCTTC. It encodes CSVGKGGLNEQFF.

As regards this clone: A read error may account for a junction end that differs from germline. The chain combines TRBV9 with TRBJ1-4, with a tentative D call TRBD1 (6 bases). Looked up from germline, CDR1 is SGDLS and CDR2 is YYNGEE. The length of the CDR3 is 14 residues. The CDR3, as DNA: TGTGCCAGCAGCGTCGAGGGGGATAATGAGAAACTGTTTTTT. Amino acids: CASSVEGDNEKLFF.

This clone was seen only a few times. J is TRBJ2-1 and V is TRBV5-1, with D unresolved. Trimming shortened V by 4 bases and J by 8 bases, and 16 bases separated the two germline ends. The CDR3 length is 14 residues. The germline gives CDR1 SGHRS, CDR2 YFSETQ. CDR3 DNA: TGCGCCAGCAGCCCCAACTCCCGAGGTGATGAGCAGTTCTTC. Its protein is CASSPNSRGDEQFF.

The table lists this clone with a few counts. V gene TRBV2 combines with J gene TRBJ2-1; 12 bases line up with TRBD2. Germline values: CDR1 SNHLY, CDR2 FYNNEI. Losses at the gene ends were 8 bases for V and 0 bases for J; bases not matched to a gene: 8. The CDR3 is 17 amino acids. The CDR3 bases are TGTGCCAGCCCTCGACTAGCGGGGGCCCACTCCTACAATGAGCAGTTCTTC. Protein sequence: CASPRLAGAHSYNEQFF. The full variable domain, completed using reference TRBV2 and TRBJ2-1, is EPEVTQTPSHQVTQMGQEVILRCVPISNHLYFYWYRQILGQKVEFLVSFYNNEISEKSEIFDDQFSVERPDGSNFTLKIRSTKLEDSAMYFCASPRLAGAHSYNEQFFGPGTRLTVL.

The chain recombines TRBV21-1 with TRBJ1-1. TRBV21-1 is noted as a pseudogene. The CDR3 covers 15 residues. CDR3 amino acids: CASSISTGEVTEAFF. CDR3 in DNA: TGTGCCAGCAGCATCTCTACTGGGGAGGTGACTGAAGCTTTCTTT.

The V and J genes are TRBV5-1 and TRBJ1-3; D is undetermined. The V end was cut by 3 bases, the J end by 3 bases, with 10 bases between. CDR3 length: 14 residues. CDR1 SGHRS and CDR2 YFSETQ come from the germline V gene. The CDR3 region has the DNA TGCGCCAGCAGCTCGGAAGAGGATGGAAACACCATATATTTT. Encoded protein: CASSSEEDGNTIYF.

The chain carries TRBV19 and TRBJ2-1; 8 positions match TRBD2. The CDR3 is 16 amino acids. Trimming took 7 bases from V and 5 from J; bases not matched to a gene: 13. Germline V gene lookup returns CDR1 LNHDA and CDR2 SQIVND (reference sequence). DNA for the CDR3: TGTGCCAGTATAAGAACCAGCGGGGGTTTCAACAATGAGCAGTTCTTC. The encoded protein is CASIRTSGGFNNEQFF. Complete variable domain (other parts from reference TRBV19 and TRBJ2-1): DGGITQSPKYLFRKEGQNVTLSCEQNLNHDAMYWYRQDPGQGLRLIYYSQIVNDFQKGDIAEGYSVSREKKESFPLTVTSAQKNPTAFYLCASIRTSGGFNNEQFFGPGTRLTVL.

The chain uses TRBV19 and TRBJ1-1, with D unclear. V shed 1 base and J shed 8 bases, with 11 bases lying between them. Germline CDR1 reads LNHDA; CDR2 reads SQIVND (reference sequence). The CDR3 totals 13 residues. The CDR3: CASSIGYRSEAFF. The CDR3 nucleotides are TGTGCCAGTAGTATAGGGTACAGATCAGAAGCTTTCTTT.

This sequence joins TRBV19 and TRBJ1-5, with D unresolved. The CDR3 consists of 13 residues. V lost 5 bases and J lost 2, with 7 bases in between. Germline CDR1 and CDR2: LNHDA and SQIVND (reference sequence). The CDR3 protein is CASSSPGNQPQHF. CDR3 nucleotides: TGTGCCAGTAGTTCCCCGGGCAATCAGCCCCAGCATTTT.

V and J are TRBV10-3 and TRBJ2-7; weak D call: TRBD2 (5 bases). This CDR3 has 13 amino acids. CDR1 and CDR2 (germline): ENHRY, SYGVKD. The germline V and J ends were trimmed by 6 bases and 6 bases, with 15 bases remaining between them. The CDR3 nucleotides are TGTGCCATCAGGGGCCTTCTCGCGGGCGAGCAGTACTTC. This gives the protein CAIRGLLAGEQYF.

The CDR3 spells CASSVESSQTDTQYF. The CDR3, as DNA: TGTGCCAGCAGCGTAGAGAGTAGCCAGACAGATACGCAGTATTTT. The chain uses TRBV9 and TRBJ2-3; D not resolved. The CDR3 covers 15 residues. V dropped 0 bases and J dropped 3 bases, with 11 bases sitting between them. Germline lookup yields CDR1 SGDLS and CDR2 YYNGEE.

The chain combines TRBV6-6 with TRBJ1-6; 8 bases are shared with TRBD1. Germline V CDR1 and CDR2: MNHNY, SVGAGI (reference sequence). The CDR3 contains 15 residues. The trim removed 2 bases at V and 4 bases at J, leaving 1 base unmatched. The CDR3 coding sequence is TGTGCCAGCAGTTACGGGGACAGGTATAATTCACCCCTCCACTTT. It encodes CASSYGDRYNSPLHF.

The chain joins TRBV7-8 to TRBJ2-1; the match to TRBD2 covers 12 bases. V trimming: 5 bases; J trimming: 8 bases; junction bases outside the gene matches: 7. This CDR3 has 15 residues. The germline gives CDR1 SGHVS, CDR2 FQNEAQ. CDR3 protein: CASSPSGGGGDEQFF. The CDR3 nucleotides are TGTGCCAGCAGCCCTAGCGGGGGGGGTGGCGATGAGCAGTTCTTC.

This chain joins TRBV5-8 and TRBJ1-2; 9 bases are shared with TRBD1. This CDR3 has 13 amino acids. J lost 8 bases, V lost 7 bases, and 9 bases had no gene match. CDR1 and CDR2 (germline): SGHTS, YDEGEE. DNA for the CDR3: TGTGCCAGCTGGGGCGGGACAGGGAAAGGCTACACCTTC. This sequence encodes CASWGGTGKGYTF.

This chain uses TRBV5-6 with TRBJ2-2; 8 bases fit TRBD1. V lost 2 bases to trimming and J lost 6 bases; unmatched junction nucleotides: 6. There are 15 residues in the CDR3. Germline CDR1 reads SGHDT; CDR2 reads YYEEEE. The CDR3 protein is CASSLNRGMAGELFF. CDR3 coding DNA: TGTGCCAGCAGCTTAAACAGGGGGATGGCCGGGGAGCTGTTTTTT.

The chain links TRBV12-5 to TRBJ2-1; D possibly corresponds to TRBD2 (7 bases). From germline, CDR1 is LGHNT and CDR2 FRNRAP. This CDR3 spans 16 amino acids. Trimming removed 5 bases at V and 1 base at J, with 15 bases between. This CDR3 reads CASGPPGGASYNEQFF. The DNA of the CDR3 is TGTGCTAGTGGTCCCCCGGGGGGCGCATCCTACAATGAGCAGTTCTTC.

This clone was counted a single time. V is TRBV9 and J is TRBJ2-7; tentatively, D is TRBD2 (7 bases). The CDR3 covers 15 residues. Germline V gives CDR1 SGDLS, CDR2 YYNGEE. V lost 0 bases and J lost 3, with 13 bases in between. In DNA form, the CDR3 reads TGTGCCAGCAGCGTAGGCGGGGGCAATAGCTACGAGCAGTACTTC. Its translation is CASSVGGGNSYEQYF.

The chain joins TRBV6-6 to TRBJ2-1; weak D call: TRBD1 (5 bases). The germline V gene has CDR1 MNHNY and CDR2 SVGAGI (reference sequence). V dropped 2 bases and J dropped 2 bases, with 10 bases sitting between them. This CDR3 is built from 15 residues. The CDR3 sequence: CASSYMQGPYNEQFF. The CDR3 DNA reads TGTGCCAGCAGTTACATGCAGGGTCCCTACAATGAGCAGTTCTTC.

This chain joins TRBV15 and TRBJ2-3; weak D call: TRBD2 (5 bases). Germline V CDR1 and CDR2: LNHNV, YYDKDF (reference sequence). V lost 3 bases, J lost 6 bases, and 10 bases lay in between. This CDR3 is built from 13 residues. The CDR3 DNA follows: TGTGCCACCAGCAGGAGGGCGAAGGATACGCAGTATTTT. Translating gives CATSRRAKDTQYF.

The chain employs TRBV4-1 and TRBJ1-4; 12 bases align to TRBD1. Germline V gene sequence: CDR1 MGHRA, CDR2 YSYEKL. V dropped 3 bases and J dropped 8; count of bases not matched to a gene: 10. The CDR3 contains 17 residues. The CDR3 sequence is CASSHSGTGGFREKLFF. In DNA, the CDR3 is TGCGCCAGCAGCCACTCCGGGACAGGGGGCTTTCGAGAAAAACTGTTTTTT.

The genes are TRBV5-6 and TRBJ2-7; tentative D call: TRBD1 (6 bases). Trimming shortened V by 3 bases and J by 0 bases, and 16 bases separated the two germline ends. The germline V gene has CDR1 SGHDT and CDR2 YYEEEE. The CDR3 totals 16 residues. CDR3 loop: CASSSRTDSYSYEQYF. The DNA of the CDR3 is TGTGCCAGCAGCTCCCGGACAGACTCCTACTCCTACGAGCAGTACTTC.